The clone carrying this T cell receptor beta chain has only one observation. In the PCR, 60 Vbeta and 13 Jbeta primers were used. Data came from immunoSEQ multiplex PCR; TCRdb stores just in-frame clones and leaves some out. The sample comprises 120,000 to 150,000 clones, approximately 88% of which are singletons, and more than 0.5% rests with the top ten. This specimen comes from a study of cytomegalovirus exposure and HLA in healthy donors. Per the germline V gene, CDR1 is SGHTA and CDR2 is FQGNSA. Trimming removed 2 bases from V and 0 bases from J, with 14 bases in between. CDR3 length: 17 residues.

The chain has TRBV7-2 and TRBJ2-4; perhaps TRBD1 as D (6 bases). This clonotype originated in a woman between 40 and 55 years old in good health and CMV-seronegative. Sequencing was done on a sample of PBMCs. The CDR3 region is CASSLYSTGTAKNIQYF. CDR3 in DNA: TGTGCCAGCAGCTTATACTCGACAGGCACAGCCAAAAACATTCAGTACTTC.